The sequence of this T cell receptor (beta chain) was determined in a study of shared clonotypes between healthy human individuals. Study-level background: Per-donor plates numbered three CD4 naive, three CD4 memory, two CD8 naive and one CD8 memory. Study-wide points: A handful of donors showed sharing of approximately 5% of naive CD4 clonotypes.

Measured with immunoSEQ multiplex PCR; TCRdb has only the in-frame clones, and not every one. The data contain around 2.5 million clones, under 95% of them singletons. The V gene's germline CDR1 is SGHAT and CDR2 FQNNGV. The CDR3 has 19 residues. V trimming: 5 bases; J trimming: 4 bases; junction bases outside the gene matches: 15. Comment on this clone: The antigen remains undetermined.

Sequenced input: naive CD4+ T cells from PBMCs. Described subset: CD45RA+ positively selected. This chain links TRBV11-2 with TRBJ2-1; 12 bases agree with TRBD2. The TCR sequence derives from a young man in good health. Some clones in this sample may be carry-over from other donors' samples. The CDR3 is CASSQLGLAGPPKYNEQFF. The DNA for the CDR3 is TGTGCCAGCAGCCAGCTGGGACTAGCGGGTCCTCCCAAATACAATGAGCAGTTCTTC.